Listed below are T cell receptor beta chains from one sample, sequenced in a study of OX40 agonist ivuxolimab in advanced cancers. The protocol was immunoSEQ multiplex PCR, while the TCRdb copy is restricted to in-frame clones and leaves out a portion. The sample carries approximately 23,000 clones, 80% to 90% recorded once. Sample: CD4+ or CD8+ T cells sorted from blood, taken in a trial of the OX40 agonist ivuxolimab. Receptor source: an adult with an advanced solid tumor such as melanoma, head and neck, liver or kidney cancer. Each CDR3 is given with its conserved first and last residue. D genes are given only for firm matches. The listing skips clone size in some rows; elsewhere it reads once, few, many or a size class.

DNA: TGTGCCAGCAGCCCTCAGGCTTTTTTAAACAATGAGCAGTTCTTC
CDR3: CASSPQAFLNNEQFF
size: NA
D: NA
length: 15
V: TRBV9
J: TRBJ2-1

DNA: TGTGCCAGCAGCCGGGGACAGGAAGAGACCCAGTACTTC
CDR3: CASSRGQEETQYF
size: NA
D: TRBD1
length: 13
V: TRBV11-1
J: TRBJ2-5

DNA: TGTGCCAGCAGCCCCGGCCTTGGTGAGCAGTACTTC
CDR3: CASSPGLGEQYF
size: NA
D: NA
length: 12
V: TRBV5-5
J: TRBJ2-7

DNA: TGTGCCACCTCGGCATCTAGCGGAACTTACGAGCAGTACTTC
CDR3: CATSASSGTYEQYF
size: NA
D: TRBD2
length: 14
V: TRBV10-3
J: TRBJ2-7

DNA: TGTGCCAGCAGTTGGCGACAGGGCCTTGTTGAAAAACTGTTTTTT
CDR3: CASSWRQGLVEKLFF
size: NA
D: TRBD1
length: 15
V: TRBV27
J: TRBJ1-4

DNA: TGTGCCAGCAGTGAAGAAGATGTAGGACGACAGTACAATGAGCAGTTCTTC
CDR3: CASSEEDVGRQYNEQFF
size: few
D: NA
length: 17
V: TRBV6-1
J: TRBJ2-1

DNA: TGTGCCAGCAGTTACGGTGCGGGAGGATCTTACGAGCAGTACTTC
CDR3: CASSYGAGGSYEQYF
size: NA
D: TRBD2
length: 15
V: TRBV6-5
J: TRBJ2-7

DNA: TGTGCCAGCAGCCCCCGACCTAGCTCCTACAATGAGCAGTTCTTC
CDR3: CASSPRPSSYNEQFF
size: NA
D: NA
length: 15
V: TRBV7-9
J: TRBJ2-1

DNA: TGTGCCAGCAGCGTAGTGGGGGAGAGTACTGAAGCTTTCTTT
CDR3: CASSVVGESTEAFF
size: NA
D: NA
length: 14
V: TRBV9
J: TRBJ1-1

DNA: TGTGCCAGCAGCTTAGCGAGACTGTGGCACAATGAGCAGTTCTTC
CDR3: CASSLARLWHNEQFF
size: NA
D: NA
length: 15
V: TRBV11-2
J: TRBJ2-1

DNA: TGTGCCAGCATTCCTTTAGCGGAGAGGGCAGATACGCAGTATTTT
CDR3: CASIPLAERADTQYF
size: NA
D: NA
length: 15
V: TRBV28
J: TRBJ2-3

DNA: TGTGCCAGCAGTCTAAGACACCCGCAGGGGGGGCAGTTCTTC
CDR3: CASSLRHPQGGQFF
size: NA
D: NA
length: 14
V: TRBV27
J: TRBJ2-1

DNA: TGTGCCAGTAGTATGAGGGACGACCGTGAAGCTTTCTTT
CDR3: CASSMRDDREAFF
size: NA
D: NA
length: 13
V: TRBV19
J: TRBJ1-1

DNA: TGCGCCAGCAGCCAAGAACCCGTCTATGGCTACACCTTC
CDR3: CASSQEPVYGYTF
size: NA
D: NA
length: 13
V: TRBV4-3
J: TRBJ1-2

DNA: TGCGCCAGCACGGCGGGGGGAAACTCCTACGAGCAGTACTTC
CDR3: CASTAGGNSYEQYF
size: NA
D: TRBD2
length: 14
V: TRBV5-1
J: TRBJ2-7

DNA: TGTGCCAGCAGTATCAGTTCTTATGGCTACACCTTC
CDR3: CASSISSYGYTF
size: NA
D: NA
length: 12
V: TRBV6-6
J: TRBJ1-2

DNA: TGTGCCAGCAGCCGGGGGCGGGTTGGAGAAAAACTGTTTTTT
CDR3: CASSRGRVGEKLFF
size: NA
D: NA
length: 14
V: TRBV27
J: TRBJ1-4

DNA: TGTGCCAGCAGTTCGACGGGCTACGAGCAGTACTTC
CDR3: CASSSTGYEQYF
size: NA
D: NA
length: 12
V: TRBV27
J: TRBJ2-7

DNA: TGTGCCAGCAGCTTAGATCTGCCAGGGGGCCTCAGAGAGACCCAGTACTTC
CDR3: CASSLDLPGGLRETQYF
size: NA
D: TRBD1
length: 17
V: TRBV11-3
J: TRBJ2-5

DNA: TGTGCCAGCAGTTACATAGGCAGCAAGAACACTGAAGCTTTCTTT
CDR3: CASSYIGSKNTEAFF
size: NA
D: NA
length: 15
V: TRBV6-5
J: TRBJ1-1

DNA: TGCAGCGCCTCACAGGGACAGGGGGCGGCTGAGCAGTTCTTC
CDR3: CSASQGQGAAEQFF
size: once
D: TRBD1
length: 14
V: TRBV29-1
J: TRBJ2-1

DNA: TGTGCCAGCAGCGTAGGGACTGATAACTATGAGCAGTACTTC
CDR3: CASSVGTDNYEQYF
size: NA
D: NA
length: 14
V: TRBV9
J: TRBJ2-7